This record covers a single TCR beta chain. What it binds is unknown. The data derive from a study of cytomegalovirus exposure and HLA in healthy donors. Study-wide results and limits: A later analysis found first-cohort TCR clusters tended to co-occur in the roughly 120 validation repertoires.

Profiled with immunoSEQ multiplex PCR; TCRdb holds only in-frame clones, not every one. The sample has about 140,000 clones; roughly 88% are singletons. V lost 5 bases, J lost 5 bases, and 17 bases stayed unmatched. Germline V gene sequence: CDR1 MNHEY, CDR2 SMNVEV (reference sequence). The length of the CDR3 is 19 residues. The chain couples TRBV27 to TRBJ2-1; 11 positions match TRBD2. The sequenced material came from PBMCs. This TCR came from a young woman in good health and CMV-seropositive. The CDR3 sequence: CASSKLAGDPVTKNNEQFF. Here the CDR3 DNA reads TGTGCCAGCAGTAAACTAGCGGGAGACCCAGTAACCAAAAACAATGAGCAGTTCTTC.